The 17 T cell receptor beta chains presented below share a single source sample, sequenced in a study of blood T cell repertoires in COVID-19. Clones were read by immunoSEQ multiplex PCR, and TCRdb kept only the in-frame ones, dropping some. The repertoire holds about 230,000 clones, with roughly 86% as singletons. Specimen: PBMCs or T cells enriched from blood (not recorded which). Receptors originate from a woman aged 25 to 45 with acute COVID-19.

The V and J genes are TRBV6-1 and TRBJ1-5; no clear D. The germline V gene has CDR1 MNHNS and CDR2 SASEGT. The CDR3 has 18 residues. Trimming stripped 4 bases from V and 0 bases from J, with 19 bases between. CDR3 nucleotide sequence: TGTGCCAGCAGTGTTCCAGGATTTCAATTTTATAGCAATCAGCCCCAGCATTTT. It yields the protein CASSVPGFQFYSNQPQHF.

The chain carries TRBV9 and TRBJ2-5; 7 bases are a match to TRBD2. The CDR3 extends over 17 amino acids. V was pared by 0 bases and J by 2 bases, with 10 bases of the junction left unmatched. The germline CDR1 and CDR2 sequences are SGDLS and YYNGEE. CDR3 in amino acids: CASSVGRQRGLQETQYF. The CDR3, as DNA: TGTGCCAGCAGCGTAGGTAGGCAGCGGGGCTTGCAAGAGACCCAGTACTTC.

V and J are TRBV7-8 and TRBJ1-5; 9 nucleotides agree with TRBD1. The CDR3 is made up of 15 amino acids. V shed 5 bases, J shed 6 bases, and the junction held 8 bases outside the gene matches. Germline V gene data show CDR1 as SGHVS and CDR2 as FQNEAQ. The CDR3 DNA reads TGTGCCAGCAGCCTACAGGGGGCGCTTTTTCAGCCCCAGCATTTT. It translates to CASSLQGALFQPQHF. The whole variable domain, filled in from reference TRBV7-8 and TRBJ1-5, reads GAGVSQSPRYKVAKRGQDVALRCDPISGHVSLFWYQQALGQGPEFLTYFQNEAQLDKSGLPSDRFFAERPEGSVSTLKIQRTQQEDSAVYLCASSLQGALFQPQHFGDGTRLSIL.

This clone was counted a single time. The chain links TRBV2 to TRBJ2-2; 8 bases fit TRBD1. CDR1 is SNHLY and CDR2 is FYNNEI in the germline V gene. This CDR3 spans 18 amino acids. V lost 7 bases to trimming and J lost 5 bases; unmatched junction nucleotides: 18. Written as DNA, the CDR3 is TGTGCCAGCACCTCGCCCCGGGTTGACAGGGGACGGACCGGGGAGCTGTTTTTT. This codes for CASTSPRVDRGRTGELFF. Complete variable domain (other parts from reference TRBV2 and TRBJ2-2): EPEVTQTPSHQVTQMGQEVILRCVPISNHLYFYWYRQILGQKVEFLVSFYNNEISEKSEIFDDQFSVERPDGSNFTLKIRSTKLEDSAMYFCASTSPRVDRGRTGELFFGEGSRLTVL.

The chain recombines TRBV25-1 with TRBJ1-2; perhaps TRBD1 as D (5 bases). Germline-derived CDR1 and CDR2 are MGHDK and SYGVNS. CDR3 length equals 13 residues. Trimming left V 8 bases short and J 5 bases short, with 15 bases between. The CDR3 DNA is TGTGCCAGCGGCCGCACAGGCTCATATGGCTACACCTTC. Its translation is CASGRTGSYGYTF.

The chain couples TRBV29-1 to TRBJ1-2; 10 bases match TRBD1. This CDR3 comprises 15 residues. J gave up 4 bases and V 4 bases, and 9 bases lay outside the gene matches. Germline CDR1 reads SQVTM; CDR2 reads ANQGSEA. This chain's CDR3 is CSVGGTGARIYGYTF. In DNA form, the CDR3 reads TGCAGCGTTGGGGGGACAGGGGCCAGGATCTATGGCTACACCTTC.

As for this clone: One junction end does not reproduce the germline sequence, and a read error may be involved. The genes are TRBV7-9 and TRBJ2-7; the D is unclear. The V gene's germline CDR1 is SEHNR and CDR2 FQNEAQ (reference sequence). The CDR3 spans 12 residues. As DNA, the CDR3 is TGTGCCAGCAGCTATTATTCCTCCGAGCAGTACTTC. It translates to CASSYYSSEQYF.

There are a few counts of this clone. The rearrangement links TRBV6-1 to TRBJ1-6; D is perhaps TRBD1 (5 bases). The CDR3 is 15 residues long. V lost 0 bases, J lost 9 bases, and 12 bases lay in between. Germline CDR1 reads MNHNS; CDR2 reads SASEGT. CDR3 nucleotides: TGTGCCAGCAGTGAAGCTCGGCAGGGTGGTTCACCCCTCCACTTT. Its protein is CASSEARQGGSPLHF.

The V gene is TRBV11-1, the J gene TRBJ1-5; no reliable D call. Germline values: CDR1 SGHAT, CDR2 FQDESV (reference sequence). The length of the CDR3 is 14 residues. V lost 5 bases and J lost 7, with 15 bases in between. The CDR3 DNA is TGTGCCAGCAGCCCAAGCGGAGGGAGACAGCCCCAGCATTTT. Translation gives CASSPSGGRQPQHF.

This chain uses TRBV7-9 with TRBJ2-6; 7 bases are a match to TRBD1. Germline V CDR1 and CDR2: SEHNR, FQNEAQ (reference sequence). This CDR3 spans 17 amino acids. With 0 bases clipped from V and 2 bases from J, the junction kept 4 bases outside the gene matches. The DNA for the CDR3 is TGTGCCAGCAGCTTAGCTTTCAGGGGGACTGGGGCCAACGTCCTGACTTTC. Amino acid sequence: CASSLAFRGTGANVLTF.

There are a few counts of this clone. J is TRBJ2-2 and V is TRBV4-3, with D possibly being TRBD2 (5 bases). Germline CDR1 LGHNA, CDR2 YSLEER. V was pared by 6 bases and J by 4 bases, with 15 bases between. This CDR3 has 15 residues. The CDR3 sequence is CASRGGGSITGELFF. In DNA, the CDR3 is TGCGCCAGCAGGGGTGGAGGCTCGATCACCGGGGAGCTGTTTTTT.

V usage is TRBV19 and J usage is TRBJ2-7; maybe TRBD1 (6 bases). CDR1 and CDR2 (germline): LNHDA, SQIVND (reference sequence). The length of the CDR3 is 15 residues. V shed 7 bases and J shed 4 bases, with 20 bases lying between them. This CDR3 reads CASKSSGVGMYEQYF. The DNA for the CDR3 is TGTGCCAGTAAATCCTCAGGGGTCGGGATGTACGAGCAGTACTTC.

J is TRBJ1-6 and V is TRBV30; possibly TRBD1 for D (5 bases). Germline CDR1 GTSNPN, CDR2 SVGIG (reference sequence). This CDR3 region has 15 residues. The V end lost 0 bases, the J end lost 10 bases, and 16 bases lay between the germline ends. In nucleotides, the CDR3 is TGTGCCTGGAGTGTTATGTTCGGGCGGGACTCACCCCTCCACTTT. This translates into CAWSVMFGRDSPLHF.

The V and J genes are TRBV29-1 and TRBJ1-4; 8 nucleotides line up with TRBD1. CDR1 SQVTM and CDR2 ANQGSEA come from the germline V gene. V gave up 6 bases and J gave up 8 bases; unmatched junction bases: 8. The CDR3 consists of 13 residues. CDR3 loop: CSVDGQGGEKLFF. The CDR3, as DNA: TGCAGCGTCGATGGACAGGGCGGAGAAAAACTGTTTTTT.

V is TRBV19 and J is TRBJ2-5; 9 nucleotides match TRBD1. This CDR3 is built from 16 residues. V gave up 4 bases and J gave up 7 bases; unmatched junction bases: 13. Looked up from germline, CDR1 is LNHDA and CDR2 is SQIVND (reference sequence). In nucleotides, the CDR3 is TGTGCCAGTAGTACCCGACAGGGGGTGAACCCGAGGACCCAGTACTTC. This codes for CASSTRQGVNPRTQYF.

V and J are TRBV19 and TRBJ2-2; TRBD2 matches 14 bases. CDR1 LNHDA and CDR2 SQIVND come from the germline V gene (reference sequence). CDR3 length: 16 residues. Losses at the gene ends were 5 bases for V and 6 bases for J; bases not matched to a gene: 5. The CDR3 DNA follows: TGTGCCAGTAGTGGGACTAGCGGGGGTTTGTCCGGGGAGCTGTTTTTT. The encoded protein is CASSGTSGGLSGELFF.

V is TRBV6-2 or TRBV6-3 and J is TRBJ1-2; D is possibly TRBD1 (6 bases). From germline, CDR1 is MNHEY and CDR2 SVGEGT. V was shortened by 2 bases and J by 0 bases, with 22 bases between the two germline ends. The CDR3 totals 19 residues. The CDR3 reads CASSYLLGARDPTNYGYTF. The CDR3 DNA reads as TGTGCCAGCAGTTACCTACTGGGGGCCAGGGACCCCACTAACTATGGCTACACCTTC.